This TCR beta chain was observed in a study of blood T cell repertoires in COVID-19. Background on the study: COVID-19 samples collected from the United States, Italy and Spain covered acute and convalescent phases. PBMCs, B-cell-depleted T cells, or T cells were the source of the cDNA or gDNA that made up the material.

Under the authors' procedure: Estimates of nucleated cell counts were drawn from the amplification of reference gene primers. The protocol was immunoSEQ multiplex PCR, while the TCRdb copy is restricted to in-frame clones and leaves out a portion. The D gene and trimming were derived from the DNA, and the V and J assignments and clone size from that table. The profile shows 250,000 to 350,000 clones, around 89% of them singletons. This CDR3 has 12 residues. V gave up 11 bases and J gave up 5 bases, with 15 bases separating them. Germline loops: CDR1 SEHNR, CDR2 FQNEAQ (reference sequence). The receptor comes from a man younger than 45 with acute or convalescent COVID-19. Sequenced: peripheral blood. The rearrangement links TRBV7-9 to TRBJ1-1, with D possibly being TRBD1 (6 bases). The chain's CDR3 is CAHSAGATEAFF. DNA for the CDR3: TGTGCCCACTCCGCAGGGGCGACTGAAGCTTTCTTT. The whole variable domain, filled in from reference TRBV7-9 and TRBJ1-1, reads DTGVSQNPRHKITKRGQNVTFRCDPISEHNRLYWYRQTLGQGPEFLTYFQNEAQLEKSRLLSDRFSAERPKGSFSTLEIQRTEQGDSAMYLCAHSAGATEAFFGQGTRLTVV.